The clone carrying this TCR beta chain was detected ten times or more. Its specificity is not known. The data stem from a study of early T cells in non-severe SARS-CoV-2 infection. For the study at large: Chains were not paired, and sequencing was done on bulk RNA from unsorted whole blood.

Unique molecular identifier tags were affixed to discrete cDNA molecules. TCRdb passed the 5' RACE reads through MiXCR, listing each CDR3 protein once. The data show about 50,000 distinct CDR3 sequences, about 9.3% seen once. General study findings and limits: Anti-spike CD8 specificities were favored by VDJdb matching, whose results missed private and CD4 specificities.

The V and J ends lost 3 bases and 5 bases, in that order; junction bases with no gene match: 11. Germline assignment: CDR1 SGHDT and CDR2 YYEEEE. This CDR3 has 17 residues. The rearrangement uses TRBV5-6 and TRBJ2-5; 12 bases align to TRBD1. This TCR was recovered from an adult who was a healthcare worker with PCR-confirmed SARS-CoV-2 infection or an uninfected control (not recorded which). Sequenced sample: whole blood. The CDR3 sequence is CASSSFTGTGGDETQYF. The CDR3 DNA follows: TGTGCCAGCAGCTCTTTTACCGGGACAGGGGGCGATGAGACCCAGTACTTC. Full variable domain (outside the CDR3, taken from reference TRBV5-6 and TRBJ2-5): DAGVTQSPTHLIKTRGQQVTLRCSPKSGHDTVSWYQQALGQGPQFIFQYYEEEERQRGNFPDRFSGHQFPNYSSELNVNALLLGDSALYLCASSSFTGTGGDETQYFGPGTRLLVL.